The 8 T cell receptor beta chains listed next were all sequenced from one sample in a study of blood T cells in healthy people across ages. The use of a sample-barcoded 5' primer and a J-beta primer mix characterized a second PCR of about 7 to 12 cycles. Each CDR3 protein is one row after TCRdb ran MiXCR on the 5' RACE reads. The sample records 650,000 to 950,000 distinct CDR3 sequences, about 42% being singletons. The sequenced sample was blood. All receptors come from a man between 60 and 70 years old in good health.

Points on this clonotype: Given a much more abundant clone one base away, this may be a read error. The chain has TRBV28 and TRBJ1-2; perhaps TRBD1 as D (5 bases). The CDR3 is 14 amino acids. Germline-derived CDR1 and CDR2 are MDHEN and SYDVKM. CDR3 DNA sequence: TGTGCCAGCAGTTTAGTCGGGGGAAACTATGGCCACACCTTC. Protein product: CASSLVGGNYGHTF.

This clonotype appeared a few times. The chain carries TRBV25-1 and TRBJ1-6; a possible D gene is TRBD1 (5 bases). The V end lost 8 bases, the J end lost 6 bases, and 8 bases lay between the germline ends. Germline CDR1 is MGHDK and CDR2 is SYGVNS. The CDR3 is 12 residues long. CDR3 region: CASGDSNSPLHF. The CDR3 DNA reads as TGTGCCAGCGGAGACAGTAATTCACCCCTCCACTTT.

The J gene is TRBJ1-2, the V gene TRBV7-2; D remains ambiguous. The V and J ends lost 4 bases and 7 bases respectively, with 16 bases between them. CDR1 SGHTA and CDR2 FQGNSA come from the germline V gene. The CDR3 spans 14 residues. Written as DNA, the CDR3 is TGTGCCAGCAGCTATGCGGACCCGGTACCTGGCTACACCTTC. Protein sequence: CASSYADPVPGYTF.

Details on this clonotype: An end of the junction differs from the germline gene, which may be a read error. The chain recombines TRBV6-5 with TRBJ2-5; D may be TRBD2 (5 bases). The CDR3 contains 12 residues. Germline CDR1 reads MNHEY; CDR2 reads SVGAGI. The CDR3 loop reads CASGYGGETQYF. CDR3 nucleotide sequence: TGTGCCAGCGGTTATGGAGGAGAGACCCAGTACTTC.

This clonotype was recorded many times. The chain employs TRBV10-3 and TRBJ2-1; 10 positions match TRBD2. There are 17 residues in the CDR3. Germline lookup yields CDR1 ENHRY and CDR2 SYGVKD. Trimming at V came to 0 bases and at J to 5 bases, leaving 7 bases not matched to a gene. CDR3 amino acids: CAISESFLAGANNEQFF. In DNA form, the CDR3 reads TGTGCCATCAGTGAGTCGTTTCTAGCGGGGGCGAACAATGAGCAGTTCTTC.

The rearrangement uses TRBV7-2 and TRBJ2-5, with 9 bases that match TRBD2. Per germline, CDR1 SGHTA and CDR2 FQGNSA. J was trimmed by 0 bases and V by 2 bases; bases with no gene match: 10. CDR3 length: 18 amino acids. The CDR3 loop reads CASSLIPGGGVNQETQYF. The CDR3 DNA sequence: TGTGCCAGCAGCTTAATCCCCGGCGGGGGGGTTAACCAAGAGACCCAGTACTTC.

The J gene is TRBJ1-4, the V gene TRBV30; D is possibly TRBD1 (5 bases). V was shortened by 3 bases and J by 0 bases, with 11 bases between the two germline ends. Germline V lookup: CDR1 GTSNPN, CDR2 SVGIG (reference sequence). This CDR3 comprises 15 residues. The CDR3 bases are TGTGCCTGGAGACAAGACAGCGCAACTAATGAAAAACTGTTTTTT. Protein: CAWRQDSATNEKLFF.

CDR3 in DNA: TGTGCCAGTCAAAGGGACAGGAATGAAAAACTGTTTTTT. It yields the protein CASQRDRNEKLFF. The V call is TRBV7-2, the J call TRBJ1-4; 8 bases are shared with TRBD1. This CDR3 region has 13 residues. Germline V gene data show CDR1 as SGHTA and CDR2 as FQGNSA. The trim removed 9 bases at V and 5 bases at J, leaving 5 bases unmatched.